Here is one T cell receptor (beta chain) with its context. Measured with immunoSEQ multiplex PCR; TCRdb has only the in-frame clones, and not every one. The sample lists more than 35,000 clones; about 85% were seen once. The data were obtained in a study of OX40 agonist ivuxolimab in advanced cancers. With 7 bases removed from V and 0 bases from J, the gap between germline ends came to 10 bases. This CDR3 contains 14 residues. Looked up from germline, CDR1 is MNHEY and CDR2 is SVGAGI. The TCR originated in an adult with an advanced solid tumor such as melanoma, head and neck, liver or kidney cancer. This specimen consisted of CD4+ or CD8+ T cells sorted from blood, obtained in a trial of the OX40 agonist ivuxolimab. The V and J genes are TRBV6-5 and TRBJ1-3; D remains unclear. The CDR3 DNA reads TGTGCCAGCACCAAGCAAGACTCTGGAAACACCATATATTTT. This sequence encodes CASTKQDSGNTIYF.